This T cell receptor beta chain was identified during a study of radiation and T cells in renal cell carcinoma. The protocol was immunoSEQ multiplex PCR, while the TCRdb copy is restricted to in-frame clones and leaves out a portion. The data hold some 120,000 clones, with 81% observed a single time. Whole-study results and caveats: Top tumor clonotypes rose in blood 2 weeks post-radiation, then contracted.

As to this clone: Its target is not known.

The CDR3 runs 14 residues. The V gene end was trimmed by 8 bases and the J gene end by 3 bases; junction bases not matched to a gene: 6. Per germline, CDR1 SGHVS and CDR2 FQNEAQ. Described time point: blood 2 weeks post-SBRT. The treatment here: 15 Gy SBRT to primary tumor, nephrectomy 4 weeks later. This receptor was identified in a woman aged 55-70 years with renal cell carcinoma. Here the sequenced sample was blood, taken from a patient whose treatment included radiotherapy and nephrectomy. The genes are TRBV7-8 and TRBJ1-4; 7 bases match TRBD1. This chain's CDR3 is CASGRQGSNEKLFF. Written as DNA, the CDR3 is TGTGCCAGCGGCAGACAGGGATCTAATGAAAAACTGTTTTTT.